The present entry profiles one T cell receptor beta chain with its context. In the authors' workflow: The assay estimated nucleated cells by amplifying reference gene primers. TCRdb's copy holds only in-frame clones and misses some; the assay was immunoSEQ multiplex PCR. D and trimming were read from the DNA, whereas the V and J calls and clone size are those reported in that table. This table has more than 300,000 clones, roughly 90% appearing once. Exposed participants came across a COVID-19 case within 2 weeks before study entry. This record belongs to a study of blood T cell repertoires in COVID-19. Turning to the study itself: Samples representing acute and convalescent COVID-19 were sourced from the United States, Italy and Spain. Sample material is recorded as cDNA or gDNA derived from T cells, B-cell-depleted T cells, or PBMCs.

Trimming took 4 bases from V and 7 from J, leaving 16 bases between them. CDR3 length: 14 residues. Germline V gene lookup returns CDR1 LGHDT and CDR2 YNNKEL (reference sequence). The sequencing input was PBMCs or T cells enriched from blood (not recorded which). The TCR was taken from a woman under 40 who had been exposed to COVID-19. The chain has TRBV3-1 (or the pseudogene TRBV3-2) and TRBJ2-5, with D unresolved. The CDR3 reads CASSPPQRVATQYF. The CDR3 DNA reads TGTGCCAGCAGCCCCCCCCAACGCGTAGCGACCCAGTACTTC.